This passage covers 14 T cell receptor beta chains from one sample sequenced in a study of blood T cell repertoires in COVID-19. Method: immunoSEQ multiplex PCR; TCRdb's copy keeps in-frame clones and lacks some. The sample consists of some 300,000 clones, approximately 88% of them appearing once. Sequencing was performed on PBMCs or T cells enriched from blood (not recorded which). Receptors were obtained from a middle-aged woman who had recovered from COVID-19.

This chain's CDR3 is CSVEVGGTEAFF. In nucleotides, the CDR3 is TGCAGCGTTGAAGTGGGGGGGACTGAAGCTTTCTTT. The chain is built from TRBV29-1 and TRBJ1-1; tentatively, D is TRBD1 (5 bases). Trimming removed 1 base from V and 5 bases from J, with 8 bases in between. The CDR3 spans 12 residues. Germline CDR1 is SQVTM and CDR2 is ANQGSEA.

The chain couples TRBV4-1 to TRBJ1-1; 9 positions match TRBD1. CDR1 and CDR2 from the germline V gene are MGHRA and YSYEKL. V lost 1 base to trimming and J lost 4 bases; unmatched junction nucleotides: 10. The CDR3 sequence is 17 residues long. The CDR3: CASSQVRDRALSTEAFF. The CDR3 bases are TGCGCCAGCAGCCAAGTTAGGGACAGGGCCCTGAGCACTGAAGCTTTCTTT.

This clone was observed once. The gene calls are TRBV7-2 and TRBJ1-5, with TRBD1 identical over 8 bases. The germline V gene encodes CDR1 SGHTA and CDR2 FQGNSA. This CDR3 contains 15 residues. Trimming cost V 6 bases and J 5 bases; bases outside gene matches: 9. CDR3 sequence: CASSDSGGGYQPQHF. CDR3 bases: TGTGCCAGCAGTGACTCAGGGGGCGGGTATCAGCCCCAGCATTTT.

The J gene is TRBJ1-5, the V gene TRBV29-1, with a possible D match to TRBD1 (6 bases). The CDR3 length is 14 residues. Germline values: CDR1 SQVTM, CDR2 ANQGSEA. The germline V and J ends were trimmed by 6 bases and 0 bases, with 12 bases remaining between them. DNA of the CDR3: TGCAGCGTCACTACAGGGTATAGCAATCAGCCCCAGCATTTT. This translates into CSVTTGYSNQPQHF.

The J gene is TRBJ2-2, the V gene TRBV25-1; D gene uncertain. V lost 2 bases to trimming and J lost 2 bases, with 12 bases between them. The germline gives CDR1 MGHDK, CDR2 SYGVNS. The length of the CDR3 is 16 residues. CDR3 loop: CASSEEYSANTGELFF. The DNA for the CDR3 is TGTGCCAGCAGTGAAGAGTACAGTGCTAACACCGGGGAGCTGTTTTTT.

The J gene is TRBJ1-6, the V gene TRBV4-1; D is undetermined. With 8 bases removed from V and 7 bases from J, the gap between germline ends came to 12 bases. The CDR3 is 13 amino acids. Germline CDR1 is MGHRA and CDR2 is YSYEKL. The CDR3 region has the DNA TGCGCCAGCTGGCCCGGGTTGAATTCACCCCTCCACTTT. This encodes CASWPGLNSPLHF.

The sample holds a few counts of this clone. V is TRBV5-1 and J is TRBJ2-5; the D gene is possibly TRBD2 (6 bases). Germline V lookup: CDR1 SGHRS, CDR2 YFSETQ. The ends were cut back, 3 bases at V and 4 bases at J, with 13 bases in the middle. This CDR3 is built from 14 residues. CDR3 sequence reads: CASSWYSGRETQYF. In nucleotides, the CDR3 is TGCGCCAGCAGCTGGTATAGCGGCCGAGAGACCCAGTACTTC.

The chain is built from TRBV30 and TRBJ2-3; TRBD2 matches at 8 bases. After removal of 5 bases from V and 0 bases from J, the junction contained 7 bases not matched to a gene. CDR1 GTSNPN and CDR2 SVGIG come from the germline V gene (reference sequence). The CDR3 runs to 15 residues. CDR3 DNA sequence: TGTGCCTGGGCTATTATAGCGGGAAGCACAGATACGCAGTATTTT. As protein: CAWAIIAGSTDTQYF.

This chain joins TRBV7-2 and TRBJ2-7; TRBD2 matches at 7 bases. Germline CDR1 SGHTA, CDR2 FQGNSA. With V trimmed by 4 bases and J by 7 bases, 19 bases remained unmatched. The CDR3 has 17 residues. CDR3 sequence (DNA): TGTGCCAGCAGCTCCAGTCGGGCTTGGGCGGGAGTAAAAGAGCAGTACTTC. The encoded protein is CASSSSRAWAGVKEQYF.

The rearrangement joins TRBV12-3 or TRBV12-4 to TRBJ2-7; weak D call: TRBD2 (5 bases). With 4 bases removed from V and 5 bases from J, the gap between germline ends came to 12 bases. CDR3 length equals 13 residues. The CDR3 loop reads CASSWSGNHEQYF. In DNA form, the CDR3 reads TGTGCCAGCAGTTGGTCCGGGAACCACGAGCAGTACTTC.

This clone has just one count. The rearrangement links TRBV7-2 to TRBJ2-2; 7 nucleotides agree with TRBD1. The CDR3 is 16 amino acids. CDR1 SGHTA and CDR2 FQGNSA come from the germline V gene. V dropped 5 bases and J dropped 2; count of bases not matched to a gene: 8. The CDR3 region has the DNA TGTGCCAGCAGCCCTAAACAGGGGCTAAACACCGGGGAGCTGTTTTTT. Translating it yields CASSPKQGLNTGELFF. The complete variable domain, with remaining parts taken from reference TRBV7-2 and TRBJ2-2, reads GAGVSQSPSNKVTEKGKDVELRCDPISGHTALYWYRQSLGQGLEFLIYFQGNSAPDKSGLPSDRFSAERTGGSVSTLTIQRTQQEDSAVYLCASSPKQGLNTGELFFGEGSRLTVL.

The chain combines TRBV19 with TRBJ1-4, with 8 positions matching TRBD1. This CDR3 contains 14 residues. Germline V CDR1 and CDR2: LNHDA, SQIVND (reference sequence). Trimming cost V 5 bases and J 7 bases; bases outside gene matches: 6. DNA for the CDR3: TGTGCCAGTAGTCTGACAGGGGCGGGTGAAAAACTGTTTTTT. Translating gives CASSLTGAGEKLFF. Full variable domain (remainder filled in from reference TRBV19 and TRBJ1-4): DGGITQSPKYLFRKEGQNVTLSCEQNLNHDAMYWYRQDPGQGLRLIYYSQIVNDFQKGDIAEGYSVSREKKESFPLTVTSAQKNPTAFYLCASSLTGAGEKLFFGSGTQLSVL.

This chain uses TRBV7-3 with TRBJ2-1; 9 bases agree with TRBD2. Germline lookup yields CDR1 SGHTA and CDR2 FQGTGA. V trimming: 3 bases; J trimming: 1 base; junction bases outside the gene matches: 13. This CDR3 contains 19 residues. This chain's CDR3 is CASSLLPRGGRGSYNEQFF. CDR3 nucleotide sequence: TGTGCCAGCAGCTTGCTCCCGCGGGGCGGGAGGGGATCCTACAATGAGCAGTTCTTC.

The chain has TRBV19 and TRBJ2-1; weak D call: TRBD1 (6 bases). The CDR3 covers 15 residues. Germline CDR1 is LNHDA and CDR2 is SQIVND (reference sequence). V lost 2 bases, J lost 4 bases, and 12 bases lay in between. Here the CDR3 reads CASSISPGEYNEQFF. The CDR3, as DNA: TGTGCCAGTAGTATAAGTCCAGGGGAATACAATGAGCAGTTCTTC.